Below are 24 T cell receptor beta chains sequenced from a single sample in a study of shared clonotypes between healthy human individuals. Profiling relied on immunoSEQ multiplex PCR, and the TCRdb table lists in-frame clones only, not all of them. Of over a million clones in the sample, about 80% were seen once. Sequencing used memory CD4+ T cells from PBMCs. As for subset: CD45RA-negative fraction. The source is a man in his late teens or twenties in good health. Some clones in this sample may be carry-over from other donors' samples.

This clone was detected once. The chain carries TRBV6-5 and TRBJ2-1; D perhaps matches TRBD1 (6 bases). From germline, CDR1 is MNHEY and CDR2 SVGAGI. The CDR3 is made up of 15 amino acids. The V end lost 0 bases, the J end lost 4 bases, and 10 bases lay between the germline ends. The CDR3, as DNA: TGTGCCAGCAGTTACTCTCCGGGGACATACAATGAGCAGTTCTTC. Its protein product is CASSYSPGTYNEQFF.

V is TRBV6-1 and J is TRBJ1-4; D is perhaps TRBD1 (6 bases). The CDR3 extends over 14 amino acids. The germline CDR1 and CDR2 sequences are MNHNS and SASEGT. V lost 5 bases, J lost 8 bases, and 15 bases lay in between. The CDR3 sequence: CASSTGTTDEKLFF. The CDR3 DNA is TGTGCCAGCAGTACCGGGACAACGGACGAAAAACTGTTTTTT.

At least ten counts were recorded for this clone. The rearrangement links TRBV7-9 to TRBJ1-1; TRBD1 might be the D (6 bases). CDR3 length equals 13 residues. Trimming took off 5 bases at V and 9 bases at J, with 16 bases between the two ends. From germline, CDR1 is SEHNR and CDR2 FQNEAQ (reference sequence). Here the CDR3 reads CASSPEDSKKAFF. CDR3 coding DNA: TGTGCCAGCAGCCCAGAGGACAGCAAGAAAGCTTTCTTT.

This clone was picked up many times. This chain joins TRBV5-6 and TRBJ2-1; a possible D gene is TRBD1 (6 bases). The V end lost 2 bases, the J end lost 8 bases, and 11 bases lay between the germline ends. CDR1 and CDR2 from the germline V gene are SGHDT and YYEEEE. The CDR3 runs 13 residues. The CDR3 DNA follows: TGTGCCAGCAGCTTTCCGGACAGAGATGAGCAGTTCTTC. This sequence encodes CASSFPDRDEQFF. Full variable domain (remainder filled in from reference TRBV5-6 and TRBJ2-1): DAGVTQSPTHLIKTRGQQVTLRCSPKSGHDTVSWYQQALGQGPQFIFQYYEEEERQRGNFPDRFSGHQFPNYSSELNVNALLLGDSALYLCASSFPDRDEQFFGPGTRLTVL.

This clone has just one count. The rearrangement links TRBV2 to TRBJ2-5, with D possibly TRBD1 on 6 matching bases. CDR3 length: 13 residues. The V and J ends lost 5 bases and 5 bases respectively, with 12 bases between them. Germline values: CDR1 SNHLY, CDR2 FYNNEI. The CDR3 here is CASSYREMETQYF. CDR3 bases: TGTGCCAGCAGTTACAGGGAAATGGAGACCCAGTACTTC.

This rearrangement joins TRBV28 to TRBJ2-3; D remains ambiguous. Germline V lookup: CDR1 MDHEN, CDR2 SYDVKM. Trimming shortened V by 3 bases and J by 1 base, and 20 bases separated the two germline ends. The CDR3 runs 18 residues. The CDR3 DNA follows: TGTGCCAGCAGTTTCGTTCGCAATTGGGCAGTCGGCACAGATACGCAGTATTTT. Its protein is CASSFVRNWAVGTDTQYF. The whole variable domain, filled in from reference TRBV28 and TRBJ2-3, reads DVKVTQSSRYLVKRTGEKVFLECVQDMDHENMFWYRQDPGLGLRLIYFSYDVKMKEKGDIPEGYSVSREKKERFSLILESASTNQTSMYLCASSFVRNWAVGTDTQYFGPGTRLTVL.

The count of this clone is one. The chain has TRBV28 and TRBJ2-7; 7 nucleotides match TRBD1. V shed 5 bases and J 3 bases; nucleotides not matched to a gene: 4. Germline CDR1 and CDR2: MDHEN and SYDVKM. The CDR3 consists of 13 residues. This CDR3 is CASSRQGVYEQYF. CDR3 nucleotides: TGTGCCAGCAGTCGTCAGGGGGTCTACGAGCAGTACTTC.

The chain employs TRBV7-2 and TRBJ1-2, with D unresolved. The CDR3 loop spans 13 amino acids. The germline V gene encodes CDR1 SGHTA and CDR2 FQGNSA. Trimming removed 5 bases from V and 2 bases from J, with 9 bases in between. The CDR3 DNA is TGTGCCAGCAGCCTTCCAGGCAACTATGGCTACACCTTC. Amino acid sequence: CASSLPGNYGYTF.

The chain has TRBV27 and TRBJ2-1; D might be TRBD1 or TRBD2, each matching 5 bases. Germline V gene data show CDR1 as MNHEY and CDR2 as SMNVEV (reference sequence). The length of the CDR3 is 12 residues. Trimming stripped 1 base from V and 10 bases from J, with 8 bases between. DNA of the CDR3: TGTGCCAGCAGTTTATTAGGGGAGGAGCAGTTCTTC. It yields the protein CASSLLGEEQFF.

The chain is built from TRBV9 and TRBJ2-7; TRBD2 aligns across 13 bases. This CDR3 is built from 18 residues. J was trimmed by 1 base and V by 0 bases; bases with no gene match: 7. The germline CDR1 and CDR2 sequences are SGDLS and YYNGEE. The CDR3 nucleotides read TGTGCCAGCAGCGTAGGGACCGGGACTAGCGGGATTTCCTACGAGCAGTACTTC. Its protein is CASSVGTGTSGISYEQYF.

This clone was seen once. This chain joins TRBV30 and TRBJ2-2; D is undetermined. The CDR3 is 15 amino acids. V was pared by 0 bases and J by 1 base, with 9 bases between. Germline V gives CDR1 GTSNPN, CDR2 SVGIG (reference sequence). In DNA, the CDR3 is TGTGCCTGGAGTGTACGGATAAAGAACACCGGGGAGCTGTTTTTT. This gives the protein CAWSVRIKNTGELFF.

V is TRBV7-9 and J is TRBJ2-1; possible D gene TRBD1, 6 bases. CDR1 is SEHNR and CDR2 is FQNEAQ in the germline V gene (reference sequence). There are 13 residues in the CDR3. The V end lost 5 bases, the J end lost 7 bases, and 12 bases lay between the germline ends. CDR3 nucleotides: TGTGCCAGCAGCGATAAAACAGGGAATGAGCAGTTCTTC. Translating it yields CASSDKTGNEQFF.

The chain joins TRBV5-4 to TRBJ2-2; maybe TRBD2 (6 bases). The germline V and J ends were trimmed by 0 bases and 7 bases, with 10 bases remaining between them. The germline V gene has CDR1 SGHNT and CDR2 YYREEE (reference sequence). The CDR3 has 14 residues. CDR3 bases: TGTGCCAGCAGCTTGGAACTAGCCGGCGGGGAGCTGTTTTTT. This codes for CASSLELAGGELFF.

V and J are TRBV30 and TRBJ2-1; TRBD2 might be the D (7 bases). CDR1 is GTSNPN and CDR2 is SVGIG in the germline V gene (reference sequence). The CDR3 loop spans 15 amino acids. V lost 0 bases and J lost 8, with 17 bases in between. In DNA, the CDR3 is TGTGCCTGGAGTGTACAGGGCGGGAGAGCGTATGAGCAGTTCTTC. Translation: CAWSVQGGRAYEQFF.

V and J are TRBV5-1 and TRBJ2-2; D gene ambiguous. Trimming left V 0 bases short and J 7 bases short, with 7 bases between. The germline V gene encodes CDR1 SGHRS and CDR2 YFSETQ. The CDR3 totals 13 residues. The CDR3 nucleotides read TGCGCCAGCAGCTTGGCTTGGGGCGGGGAGCTGTTTTTT. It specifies CASSLAWGGELFF. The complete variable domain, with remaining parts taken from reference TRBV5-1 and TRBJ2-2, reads KAGVTQTPRYLIKTRGQQVTLSCSPISGHRSVSWYQQTPGQGLQFLFEYFSETQRNKGNFPGRFSGRQFSNSRSEMNVSTLELGDSALYLCASSLAWGGELFFGEGSRLTVL.

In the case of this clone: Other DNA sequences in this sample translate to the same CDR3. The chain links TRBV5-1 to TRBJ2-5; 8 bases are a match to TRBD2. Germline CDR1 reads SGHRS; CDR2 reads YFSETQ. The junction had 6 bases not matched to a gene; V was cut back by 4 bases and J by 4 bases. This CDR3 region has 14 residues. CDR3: CASSPGLAGETQYF. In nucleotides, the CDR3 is TGCGCCAGCAGCCCTGGGCTAGCGGGAGAGACCCAGTACTTC. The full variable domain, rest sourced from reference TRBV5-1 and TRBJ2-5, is KAGVTQTPRYLIKTRGQQVTLSCSPISGHRSVSWYQQTPGQGLQFLFEYFSETQRNKGNFPGRFSGRQFSNSRSEMNVSTLELGDSALYLCASSPGLAGETQYFGPGTRLLVL.

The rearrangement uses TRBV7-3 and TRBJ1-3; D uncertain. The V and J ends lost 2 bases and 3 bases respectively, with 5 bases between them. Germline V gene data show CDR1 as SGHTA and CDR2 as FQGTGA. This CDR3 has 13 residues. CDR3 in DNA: TGTGCCAGCAGCTTAGTTAATGGAAACACCATATATTTT. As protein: CASSLVNGNTIYF.

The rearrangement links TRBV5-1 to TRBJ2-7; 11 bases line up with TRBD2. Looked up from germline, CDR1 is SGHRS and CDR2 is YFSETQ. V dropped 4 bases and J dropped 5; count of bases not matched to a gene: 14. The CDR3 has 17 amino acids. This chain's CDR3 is CASSLLTSGSSPDEQYF. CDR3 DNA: TGCGCCAGCAGCCTGCTAACTAGCGGGAGTAGCCCCGACGAGCAGTACTTC.

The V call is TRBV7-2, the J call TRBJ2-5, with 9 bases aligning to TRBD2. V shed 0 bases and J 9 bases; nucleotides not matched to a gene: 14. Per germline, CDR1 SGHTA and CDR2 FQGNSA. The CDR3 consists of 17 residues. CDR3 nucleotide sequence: TGTGCCAGCAGCTTAGCTGGAGCGGGAGGCCAGGGTTTGGCCCAGTACTTC. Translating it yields CASSLAGAGGQGLAQYF.

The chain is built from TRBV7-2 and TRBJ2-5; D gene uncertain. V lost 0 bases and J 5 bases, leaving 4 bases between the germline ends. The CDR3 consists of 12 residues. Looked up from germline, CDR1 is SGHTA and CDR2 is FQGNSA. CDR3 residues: CASSLAFETQYF. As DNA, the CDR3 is TGTGCCAGCAGCTTAGCCTTTGAGACCCAGTACTTC.

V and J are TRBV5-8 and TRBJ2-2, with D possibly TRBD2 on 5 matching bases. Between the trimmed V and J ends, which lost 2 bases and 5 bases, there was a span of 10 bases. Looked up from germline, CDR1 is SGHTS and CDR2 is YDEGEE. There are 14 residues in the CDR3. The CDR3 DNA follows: TGTGCCAGCAGCTTACCCTCGGGAACCGGGGAGCTGTTTTTT. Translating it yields CASSLPSGTGELFF.

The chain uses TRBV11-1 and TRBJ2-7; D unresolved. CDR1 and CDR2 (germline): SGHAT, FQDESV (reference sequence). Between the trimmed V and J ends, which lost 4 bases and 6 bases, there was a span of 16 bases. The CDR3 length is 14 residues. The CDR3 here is CASSSTLDPSEQYF. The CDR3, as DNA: TGTGCCAGCAGCTCTACACTGGACCCCTCCGAGCAGTACTTC. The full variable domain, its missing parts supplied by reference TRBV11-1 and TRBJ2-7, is EAEVAQSPRYKITEKSQAVAFWCDPISGHATLYWYRQILGQGPELLVQFQDESVVDDSQLPKDRFSAERLKGVDSTLKIQPAELGDSAMYLCASSSTLDPSEQYFGPGTRLTVT.

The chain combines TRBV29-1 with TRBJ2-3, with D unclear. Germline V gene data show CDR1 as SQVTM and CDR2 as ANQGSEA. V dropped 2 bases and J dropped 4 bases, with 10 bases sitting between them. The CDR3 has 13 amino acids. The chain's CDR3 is CSVESGRPDTQYF. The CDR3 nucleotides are TGCAGCGTTGAATCGGGTAGGCCAGATACGCAGTATTTT.

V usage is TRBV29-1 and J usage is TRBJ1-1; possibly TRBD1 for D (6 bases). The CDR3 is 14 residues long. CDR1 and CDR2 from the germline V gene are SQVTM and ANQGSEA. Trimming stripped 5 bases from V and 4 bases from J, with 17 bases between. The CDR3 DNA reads TGCAGCGTTTACAGAACAGGGAGGGCCACTGAAGCTTTCTTT. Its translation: CSVYRTGRATEAFF. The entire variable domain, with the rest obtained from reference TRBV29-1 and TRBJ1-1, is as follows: SAVISQKPSRDICQRGTSLTIQCQVDSQVTMMFWYRQQPGQSLTLIATANQGSEATYESGFVIDKFPISRPNLTFSTLTVSNMSPEDSSIYLCSVYRTGRATEAFFGQGTRLTVV.